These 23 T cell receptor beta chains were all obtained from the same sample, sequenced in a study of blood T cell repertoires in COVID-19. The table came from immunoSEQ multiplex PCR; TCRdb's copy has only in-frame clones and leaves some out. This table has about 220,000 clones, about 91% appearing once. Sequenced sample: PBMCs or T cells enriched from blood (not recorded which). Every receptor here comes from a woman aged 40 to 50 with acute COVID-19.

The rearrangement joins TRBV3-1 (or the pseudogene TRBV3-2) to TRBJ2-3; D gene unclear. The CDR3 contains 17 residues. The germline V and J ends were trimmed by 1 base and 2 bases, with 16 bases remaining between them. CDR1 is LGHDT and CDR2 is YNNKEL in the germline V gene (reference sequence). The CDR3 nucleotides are TGTGCCAGCAGCCAAGTTCGAGCTAAACGAGACACAGATACGCAGTATTTT. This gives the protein CASSQVRAKRDTDTQYF.

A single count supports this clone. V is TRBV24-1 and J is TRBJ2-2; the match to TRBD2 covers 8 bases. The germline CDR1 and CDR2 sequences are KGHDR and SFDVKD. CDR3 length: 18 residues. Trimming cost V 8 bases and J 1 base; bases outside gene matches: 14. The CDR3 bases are TGTGCCACCAAGGGTTTAGCGGGGAACCCTTGGAACACCGGGGAGCTGTTTTTT. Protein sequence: CATKGLAGNPWNTGELFF.

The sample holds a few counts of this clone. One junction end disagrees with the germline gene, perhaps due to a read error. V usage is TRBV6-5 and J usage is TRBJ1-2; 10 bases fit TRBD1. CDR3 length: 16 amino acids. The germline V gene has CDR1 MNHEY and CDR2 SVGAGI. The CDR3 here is CASSYSGGQGLLGYTF. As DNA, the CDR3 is TGTGCCAGCAGCTACTCGGGGGGACAGGGGTTATTGGGCTACACCTTC.

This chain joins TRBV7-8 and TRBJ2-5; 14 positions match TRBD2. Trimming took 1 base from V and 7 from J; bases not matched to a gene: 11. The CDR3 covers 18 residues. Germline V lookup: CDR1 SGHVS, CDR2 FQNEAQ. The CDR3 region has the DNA TGTGCCAGCAGCTTAGTAGGACTAGCGGGGGGCTCTCTATGGACCCAGTACTTC. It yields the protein CASSLVGLAGGSLWTQYF.

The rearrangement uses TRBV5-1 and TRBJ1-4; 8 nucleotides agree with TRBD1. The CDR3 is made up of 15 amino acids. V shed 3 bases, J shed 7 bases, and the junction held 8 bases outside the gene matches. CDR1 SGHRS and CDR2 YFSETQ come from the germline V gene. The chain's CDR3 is CASSSQGAQGEKLFF. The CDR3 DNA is TGCGCCAGCAGCTCCCAGGGGGCCCAGGGTGAAAAACTGTTTTTT.

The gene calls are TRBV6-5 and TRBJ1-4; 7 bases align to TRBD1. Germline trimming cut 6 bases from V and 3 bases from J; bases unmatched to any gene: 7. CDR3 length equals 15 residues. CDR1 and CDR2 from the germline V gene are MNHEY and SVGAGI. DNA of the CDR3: TGTGCCAGCAGCCTACGACAGGGAGCTAATGAAAAACTGTTTTTT. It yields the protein CASSLRQGANEKLFF.

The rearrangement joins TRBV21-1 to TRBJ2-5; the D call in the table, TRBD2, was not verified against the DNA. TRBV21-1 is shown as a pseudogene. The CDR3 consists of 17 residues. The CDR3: CASSKAPAGGWEETQYF. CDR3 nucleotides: TGTGCCAGCAGCAAAGCCCCAGCGGGAGGGTGGGAAGAGACCCAGTACTTC.

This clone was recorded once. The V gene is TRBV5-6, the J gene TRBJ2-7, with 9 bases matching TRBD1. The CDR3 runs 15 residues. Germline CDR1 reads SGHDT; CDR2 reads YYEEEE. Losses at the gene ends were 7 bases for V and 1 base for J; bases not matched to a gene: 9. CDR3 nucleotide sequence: TGTGCCAGCCTCTTGCGCGGGACAGGGTCCTACGAGCAGTACGTC. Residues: CASLLRGTGSYEQYV.

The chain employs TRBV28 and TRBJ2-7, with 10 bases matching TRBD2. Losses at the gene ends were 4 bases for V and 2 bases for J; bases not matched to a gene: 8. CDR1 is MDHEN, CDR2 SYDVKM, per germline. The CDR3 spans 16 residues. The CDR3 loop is CASSSLSGRIAYEQYV. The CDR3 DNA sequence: TGTGCCAGCAGTTCCCTTAGCGGGAGGATTGCCTACGAGCAGTACGTC.

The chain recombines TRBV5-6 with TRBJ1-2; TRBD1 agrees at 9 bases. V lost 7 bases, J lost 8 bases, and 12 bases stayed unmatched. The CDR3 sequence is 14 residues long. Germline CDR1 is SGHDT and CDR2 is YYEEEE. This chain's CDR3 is CASWRGTGIGGYTF. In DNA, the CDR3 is TGTGCCAGCTGGAGGGGGACAGGGATTGGCGGCTACACCTTC.

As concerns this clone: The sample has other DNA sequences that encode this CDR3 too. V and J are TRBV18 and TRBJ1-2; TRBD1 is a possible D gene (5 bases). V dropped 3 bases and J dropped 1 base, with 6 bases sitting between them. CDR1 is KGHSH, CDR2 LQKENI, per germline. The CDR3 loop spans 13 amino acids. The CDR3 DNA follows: TGTGCCAGCTCACCGACAGTTAACTATGGCTACACCTTC. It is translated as CASSPTVNYGYTF. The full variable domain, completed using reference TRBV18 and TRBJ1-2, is NAGVMQNPRHLVRRRGQEARLRCSPMKGHSHVYWYRQLPEEGLKFMVYLQKENIIDESGMPKERFSAEFPKEGPSILRIQQVVRGDSAAYFCASSPTVNYGYTFGSGTRLTVV.

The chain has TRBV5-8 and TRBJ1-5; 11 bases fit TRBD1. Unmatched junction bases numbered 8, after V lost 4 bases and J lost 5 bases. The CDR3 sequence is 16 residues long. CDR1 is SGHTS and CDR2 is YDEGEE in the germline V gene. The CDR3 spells CASSPKDRGHDQPQHF. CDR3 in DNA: TGTGCCAGCAGCCCCAAGGACAGGGGGCATGATCAGCCCCAGCATTTT.

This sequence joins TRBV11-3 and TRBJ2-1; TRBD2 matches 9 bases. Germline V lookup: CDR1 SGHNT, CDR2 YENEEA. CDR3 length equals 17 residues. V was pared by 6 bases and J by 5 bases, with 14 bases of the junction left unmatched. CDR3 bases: TGTGCCAGCAGGCGAGTGGCTAGCGGGATTGGGAACAATGAGCAGTTCTTC. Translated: CASRRVASGIGNNEQFF.

The CDR3 DNA is TGTGCCTGGAGTCGCAGTTCTGGAAACACCATATATTTT. The encoded protein is CAWSRSSGNTIYF. The chain recombines TRBV30 with TRBJ1-3; D gene ambiguous. The CDR3 extends over 13 amino acids. Germline CDR1 and CDR2: GTSNPN and SVGIG (reference sequence). V was cut by 2 bases and J by 1 base, with 6 bases left in between.

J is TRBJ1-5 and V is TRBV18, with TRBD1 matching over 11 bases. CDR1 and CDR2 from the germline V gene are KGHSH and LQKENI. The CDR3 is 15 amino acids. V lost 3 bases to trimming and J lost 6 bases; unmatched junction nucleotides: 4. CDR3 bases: TGTGCCAGCTCACCCCGGGACAGGGGGTCTCAGCCCCAGCATTTT. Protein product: CASSPRDRGSQPQHF.

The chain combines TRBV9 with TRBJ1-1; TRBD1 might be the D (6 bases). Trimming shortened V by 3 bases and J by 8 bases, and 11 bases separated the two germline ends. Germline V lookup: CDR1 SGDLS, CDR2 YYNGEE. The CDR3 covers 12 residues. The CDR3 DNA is TGTGCCAGCAGCGCTGGGGGGGCGGAAGCTTTCTTT. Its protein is CASSAGGAEAFF.

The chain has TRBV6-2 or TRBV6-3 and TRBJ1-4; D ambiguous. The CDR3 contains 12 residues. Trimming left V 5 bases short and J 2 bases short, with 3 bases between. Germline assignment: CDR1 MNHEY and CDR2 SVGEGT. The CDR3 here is CASSQTNEKLFF. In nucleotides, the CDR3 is TGTGCCAGCAGTCAGACTAATGAAAAACTGTTTTTT.

CDR3 region: CASSKASGDYEQYF. For the CDR3, the DNA is TGTGCCAGTAGTAAGGCTAGCGGGGACTACGAGCAGTACTTC. The rearrangement uses TRBV19 and TRBJ2-7; 9 bases align to TRBD2. The CDR3 length is 14 residues. The J segment lost 3 bases and the V segment lost 4 bases, leaving 4 bases of the junction unmatched. Germline CDR1 LNHDA, CDR2 SQIVND (reference sequence).

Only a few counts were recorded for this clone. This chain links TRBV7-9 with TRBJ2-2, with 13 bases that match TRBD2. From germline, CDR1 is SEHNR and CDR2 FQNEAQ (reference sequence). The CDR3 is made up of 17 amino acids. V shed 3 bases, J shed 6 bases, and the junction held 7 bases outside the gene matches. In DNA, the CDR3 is TGTGCCAGCAGCTTTCCCGGGACTAGCGGGGCCCCCGGGGAGCTGTTTTTT. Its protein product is CASSFPGTSGAPGELFF.

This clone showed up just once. The CDR3 DNA follows: TGTGCCTGGAGTGGTCCTTACGAGCAGTACTTC. It translates to CAWSGPYEQYF. The V and J genes are TRBV30 and TRBJ2-7, with D hard to call. Germline values: CDR1 GTSNPN, CDR2 SVGIG (reference sequence). CDR3 size: 11 residues. Deletions cut 1 base from V and 4 bases from J, with 5 bases between.

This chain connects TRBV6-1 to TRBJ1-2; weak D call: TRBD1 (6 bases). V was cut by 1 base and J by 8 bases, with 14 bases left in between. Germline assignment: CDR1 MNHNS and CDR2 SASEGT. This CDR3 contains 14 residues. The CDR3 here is CASSEGEGVRGYTF. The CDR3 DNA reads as TGTGCCAGCAGTGAAGGGGAGGGGGTTCGGGGCTACACCTTC.

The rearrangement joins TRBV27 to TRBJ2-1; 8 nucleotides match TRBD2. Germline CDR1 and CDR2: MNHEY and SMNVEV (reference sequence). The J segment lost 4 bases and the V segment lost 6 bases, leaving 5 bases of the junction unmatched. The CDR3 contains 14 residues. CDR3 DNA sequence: TGTGCCAGCAGGCCGGGACTAGATTACAATGAGCAGTTCTTC. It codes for CASRPGLDYNEQFF.

In DNA, the CDR3 is TGTGCCAGCAGCGCGGAGATAGCCAAAAACATTCAGTACTTC. It specifies CASSAEIAKNIQYF. The chain uses TRBV7-2 and TRBJ2-4; no clear D gene. Trimming stripped 5 bases from V and 0 bases from J, with 8 bases between. CDR1 and CDR2 from the germline V gene are SGHTA and FQGNSA. This CDR3 has 14 residues. Full variable domain (outside the CDR3, taken from reference TRBV7-2 and TRBJ2-4): GAGVSQSPSNKVTEKGKDVELRCDPISGHTALYWYRQSLGQGLEFLIYFQGNSAPDKSGLPSDRFSAERTGGSVSTLTIQRTQQEDSAVYLCASSAEIAKNIQYFGAGTRLSVL.